The T cell receptor beta chain described here comes from a study of blood T cell repertoires in COVID-19. Across the study: PBMCs, B-cell-depleted T cells, or T cells provided the cDNA or gDNA that made up the material.

CDR1 and CDR2 (germline): SGHRS, YFSETQ. The CDR3 runs to 14 residues. J was trimmed by 10 bases and V by 0 bases; bases with no gene match: 7. In the original analysis: Estimation of nucleated cell counts was performed using reference gene primer amplification. The repertoire was sequenced with immunoSEQ multiplex PCR; TCRdb's copy has only in-frame clones and lacks some. That table gives V, J and clone size, and the DNA gave D and trimming. Counted here are around 700,000 clones, over 80% occurring once; the ten biggest clones make up approximately 0.25%. Sequenced: peripheral blood. The receptor was isolated from a woman younger than 35 with acute or convalescent COVID-19. The V and J genes are TRBV5-1 and TRBJ1-2, with 9 bases that match TRBD1. In DNA form, the CDR3 reads TGCGCCAGCAGCTTGGCCGGGACAGGGTCCGACTACACCTTC. Translated: CASSLAGTGSDYTF.